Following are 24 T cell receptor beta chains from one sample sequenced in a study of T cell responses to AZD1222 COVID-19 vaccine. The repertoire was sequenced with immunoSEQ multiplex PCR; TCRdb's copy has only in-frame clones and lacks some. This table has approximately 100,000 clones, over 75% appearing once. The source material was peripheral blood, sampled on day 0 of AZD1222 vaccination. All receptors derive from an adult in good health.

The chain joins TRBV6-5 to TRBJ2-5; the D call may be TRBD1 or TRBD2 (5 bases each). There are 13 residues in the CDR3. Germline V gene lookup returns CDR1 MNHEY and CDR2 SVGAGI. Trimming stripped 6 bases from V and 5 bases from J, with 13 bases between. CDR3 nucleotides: TGTGCCAGCAGCCGGGGACGGTGGGAGACCCAGTACTTC. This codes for CASSRGRWETQYF.

Here the CDR3 DNA reads TGTGCCAGTAGTAGGCCCGTACCGACAGGGCTAGGGACCCAGTACTTC. Translating gives CASSRPVPTGLGTQYF. The V gene is TRBV19, the J gene TRBJ2-5; 7 positions match TRBD1. Unmatched junction bases numbered 15, after V lost 4 bases and J lost 7 bases. The CDR3 length is 16 residues. Germline V gene sequence: CDR1 LNHDA, CDR2 SQIVND (reference sequence). Full variable domain (outside the CDR3, taken from reference TRBV19 and TRBJ2-5): DGGITQSPKYLFRKEGQNVTLSCEQNLNHDAMYWYRQDPGQGLRLIYYSQIVNDFQKGDIAEGYSVSREKKESFPLTVTSAQKNPTAFYLCASSRPVPTGLGTQYFGPGTRLLVL.

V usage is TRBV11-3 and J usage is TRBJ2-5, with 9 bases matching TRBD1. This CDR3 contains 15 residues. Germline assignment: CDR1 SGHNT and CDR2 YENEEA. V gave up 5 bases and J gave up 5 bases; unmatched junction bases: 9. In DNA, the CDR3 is TGTGCCAGCAGCAAGGGACAGGGATTTGAGGAGACCCAGTACTTC. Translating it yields CASSKGQGFEETQYF.

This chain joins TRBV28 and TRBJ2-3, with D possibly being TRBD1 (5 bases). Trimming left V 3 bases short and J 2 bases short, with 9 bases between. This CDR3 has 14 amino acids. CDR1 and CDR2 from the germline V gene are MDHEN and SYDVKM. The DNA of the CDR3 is TGTGCCAGCAGTTTCAGACAGTTCACAGATACGCAGTATTTT. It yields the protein CASSFRQFTDTQYF. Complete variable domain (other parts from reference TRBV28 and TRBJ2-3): DVKVTQSSRYLVKRTGEKVFLECVQDMDHENMFWYRQDPGLGLRLIYFSYDVKMKEKGDIPEGYSVSREKKERFSLILESASTNQTSMYLCASSFRQFTDTQYFGPGTRLTVL.

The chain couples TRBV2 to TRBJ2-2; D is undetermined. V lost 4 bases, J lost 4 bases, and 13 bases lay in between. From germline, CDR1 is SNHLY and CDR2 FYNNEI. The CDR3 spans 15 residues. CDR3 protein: CASSASLSSTGELFF. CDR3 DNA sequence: TGTGCCAGCAGTGCGAGTTTGTCCTCCACCGGGGAGCTGTTTTTT. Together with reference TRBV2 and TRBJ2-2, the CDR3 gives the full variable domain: EPEVTQTPSHQVTQMGQEVILRCVPISNHLYFYWYRQILGQKVEFLVSFYNNEISEKSEIFDDQFSVERPDGSNFTLKIRSTKLEDSAMYFCASSASLSSTGELFFGEGSRLTVL.

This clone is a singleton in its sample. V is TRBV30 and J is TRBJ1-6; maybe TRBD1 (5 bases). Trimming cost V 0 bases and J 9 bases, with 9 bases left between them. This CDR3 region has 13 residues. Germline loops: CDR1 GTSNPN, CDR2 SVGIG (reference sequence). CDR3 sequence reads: CAWSVLGGSPLHF. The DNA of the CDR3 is TGTGCCTGGAGTGTACTTGGGGGTTCACCCCTCCACTTT.

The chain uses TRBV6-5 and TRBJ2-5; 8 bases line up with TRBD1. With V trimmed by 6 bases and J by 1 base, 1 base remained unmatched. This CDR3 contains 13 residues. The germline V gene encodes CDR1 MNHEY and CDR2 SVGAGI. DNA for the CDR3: TGTGCCAGCAGGGACAGGGTCCAAGAGACCCAGTACTTC. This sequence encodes CASRDRVQETQYF.

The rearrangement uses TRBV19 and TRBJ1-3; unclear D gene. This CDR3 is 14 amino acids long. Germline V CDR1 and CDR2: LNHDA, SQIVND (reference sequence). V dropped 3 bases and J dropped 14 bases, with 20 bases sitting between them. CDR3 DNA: TGTGCCAGTAGTATGATCCTCTCTCTGGAACCCCTATATTTT. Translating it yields CASSMILSLEPLYF.

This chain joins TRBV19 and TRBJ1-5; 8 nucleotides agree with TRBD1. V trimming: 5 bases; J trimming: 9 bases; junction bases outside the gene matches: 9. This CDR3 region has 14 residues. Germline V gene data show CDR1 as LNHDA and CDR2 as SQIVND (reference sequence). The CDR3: CASSPGQGLGPQHF. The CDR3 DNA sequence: TGTGCCAGTAGTCCAGGACAGGGATTAGGGCCCCAGCATTTT.

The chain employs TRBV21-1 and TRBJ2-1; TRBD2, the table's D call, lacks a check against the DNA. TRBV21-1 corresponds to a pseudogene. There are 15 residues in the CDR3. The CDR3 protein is CASSKAGGSLNEQFF. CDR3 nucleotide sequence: TGTGCCAGCAGCAAAGCTGGCGGGAGCCTCAATGAGCAGTTCTTC.

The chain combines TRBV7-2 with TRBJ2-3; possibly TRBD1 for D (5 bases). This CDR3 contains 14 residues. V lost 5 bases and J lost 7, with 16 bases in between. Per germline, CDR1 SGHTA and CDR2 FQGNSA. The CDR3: CASSHPQGKNTQYF. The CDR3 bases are TGTGCCAGCAGCCACCCGCAGGGTAAGAATACGCAGTATTTT.

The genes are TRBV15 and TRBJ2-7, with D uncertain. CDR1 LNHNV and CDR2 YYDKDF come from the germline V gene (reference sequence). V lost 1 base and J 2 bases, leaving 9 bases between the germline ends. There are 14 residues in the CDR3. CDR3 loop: CATSRGLPPYEQYV. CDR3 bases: TGTGCCACCAGCAGAGGACTGCCCCCCTACGAGCAGTACGTC.

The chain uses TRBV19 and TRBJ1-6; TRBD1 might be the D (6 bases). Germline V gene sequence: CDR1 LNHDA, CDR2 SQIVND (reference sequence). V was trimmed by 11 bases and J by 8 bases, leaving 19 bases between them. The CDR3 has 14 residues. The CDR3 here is CASAIGTKYSPLHF. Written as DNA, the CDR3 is TGTGCCTCGGCTATCGGGACAAAATATTCACCCCTCCACTTT.

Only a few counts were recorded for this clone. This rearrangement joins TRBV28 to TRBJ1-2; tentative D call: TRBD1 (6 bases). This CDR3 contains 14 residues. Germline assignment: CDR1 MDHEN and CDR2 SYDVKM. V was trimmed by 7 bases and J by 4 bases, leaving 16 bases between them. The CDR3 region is CASTRGPPGYGYTF. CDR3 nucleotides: TGTGCCAGCACCAGGGGCCCCCCGGGCTATGGCTACACCTTC.

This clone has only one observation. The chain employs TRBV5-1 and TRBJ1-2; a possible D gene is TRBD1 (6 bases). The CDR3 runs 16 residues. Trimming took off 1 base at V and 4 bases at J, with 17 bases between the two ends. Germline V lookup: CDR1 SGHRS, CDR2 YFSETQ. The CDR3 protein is CASSLRGGRYSYGYTF. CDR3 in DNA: TGCGCCAGCAGCTTGAGGGGGGGCAGGTACTCCTATGGCTACACCTTC.

The CDR3 spells CSARLGPEAFF. The CDR3 DNA is TGCAGTGCTAGATTGGGCCCTGAAGCTTTCTTT. V gene TRBV20-1 combines with J gene TRBJ1-1, with D uncertain. The CDR3 has 11 residues. Trimming stripped 2 bases from V and 6 bases from J, with 7 bases between. Germline loops: CDR1 DFQATT, CDR2 SNEGSKA (reference sequence).

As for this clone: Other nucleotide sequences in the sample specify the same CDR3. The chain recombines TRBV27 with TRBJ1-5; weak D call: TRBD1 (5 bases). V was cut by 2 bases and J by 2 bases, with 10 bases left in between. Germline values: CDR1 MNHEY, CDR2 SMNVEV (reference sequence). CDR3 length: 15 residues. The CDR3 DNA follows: TGTGCCAGCAGTTTACAGGGCTTAGGCAATCAGCCCCAGCATTTT. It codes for CASSLQGLGNQPQHF.

CDR3 sequence reads: CASSRGGPTDTQYF. The CDR3 DNA is TGTGCCAGCAGTCGTGGGGGACCCACAGATACGCAGTATTTT. The V gene is TRBV5-4, the J gene TRBJ2-3; D is tentatively TRBD1 or TRBD2 (5 bases each). CDR1 is SGHNT and CDR2 is YYREEE in the germline V gene (reference sequence). CDR3 length equals 14 residues. V was trimmed by 5 bases and J by 2 bases, leaving 12 bases between them.

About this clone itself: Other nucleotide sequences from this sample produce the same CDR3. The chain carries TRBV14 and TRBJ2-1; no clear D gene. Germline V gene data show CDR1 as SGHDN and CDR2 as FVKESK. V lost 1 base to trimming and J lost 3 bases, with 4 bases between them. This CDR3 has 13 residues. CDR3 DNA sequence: TGTGCCAGCAGCCAAGGTAGCTACAATGAGCAGTTCTTC. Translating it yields CASSQGSYNEQFF. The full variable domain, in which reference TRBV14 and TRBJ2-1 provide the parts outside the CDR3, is EAGVTQFPSHSVIEKGQTVTLRCDPISGHDNLYWYRRVMGKEIKFLLHFVKESKQDESGMPNNRFLAERTGGTYSTLKVQPAELEDSGVYFCASSQGSYNEQFFGPGTRLTVL.

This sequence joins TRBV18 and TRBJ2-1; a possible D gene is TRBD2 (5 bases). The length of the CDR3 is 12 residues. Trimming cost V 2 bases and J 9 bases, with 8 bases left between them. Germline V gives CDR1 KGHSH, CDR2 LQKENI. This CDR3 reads CASSPSGSEQFF. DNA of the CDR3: TGTGCCAGCTCACCATCGGGAAGTGAGCAGTTCTTC.

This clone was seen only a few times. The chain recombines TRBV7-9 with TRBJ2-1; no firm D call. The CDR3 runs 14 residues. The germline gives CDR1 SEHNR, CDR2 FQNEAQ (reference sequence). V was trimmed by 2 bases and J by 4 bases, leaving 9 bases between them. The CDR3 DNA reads TGTGCCAGCAGCTTAATTCCGAATTACAATGAGCAGTTCTTC. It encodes CASSLIPNYNEQFF.

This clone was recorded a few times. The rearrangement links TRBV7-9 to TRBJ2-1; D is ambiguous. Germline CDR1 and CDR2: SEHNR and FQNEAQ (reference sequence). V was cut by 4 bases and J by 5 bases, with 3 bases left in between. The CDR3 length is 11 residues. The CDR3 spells CASSSNNEQFF. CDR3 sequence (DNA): TGTGCCAGCAGCTCAAACAATGAGCAGTTCTTC.

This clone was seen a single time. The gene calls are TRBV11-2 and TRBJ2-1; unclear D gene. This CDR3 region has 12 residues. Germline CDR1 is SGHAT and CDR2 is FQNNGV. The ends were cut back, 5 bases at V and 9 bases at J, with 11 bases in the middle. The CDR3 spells CASSPAAGEQFF. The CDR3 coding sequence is TGTGCCAGCAGCCCCGCGGCCGGTGAGCAGTTCTTC.

CDR3 sequence: CASGGSGYGGLYEQYF. The CDR3 nucleotides are TGTGCCAGCGGTGGATCGGGCTATGGGGGCCTATACGAGCAGTACTTC. V is TRBV28 and J is TRBJ2-7; perhaps TRBD1 as D (6 bases). Trimming took 8 bases from V and 4 from J, leaving 24 bases between them. Germline-derived CDR1 and CDR2 are MDHEN and SYDVKM. The CDR3 loop spans 16 amino acids. Full variable domain (outside the CDR3, taken from reference TRBV28 and TRBJ2-7): DVKVTQSSRYLVKRTGEKVFLECVQDMDHENMFWYRQDPGLGLRLIYFSYDVKMKEKGDIPEGYSVSREKKERFSLILESASTNQTSMYLCASGGSGYGGLYEQYFGPGTRLTVT.